This T cell receptor (beta chain) comes out of a study of blood T cell repertoires in COVID-19. The assay was immunoSEQ multiplex PCR, and TCRdb's table has in-frame clones only and misses some. This repertoire shows 150,000 to 200,000 clones, 85% to 95% found once; its top ten account for just under 2%. Deletions cut 2 bases from V and 5 bases from J, with 9 bases between. The CDR3 sequence is 14 residues long. The germline V gene has CDR1 LGHNT and CDR2 FRNRAP. The receptor's source is a woman aged 60-70 years with COVID-19, enrolled during active disease. The source material was peripheral blood. The chain uses TRBV12-5 and TRBJ2-2; D not certain. For the CDR3, the DNA is TGTGCTAGTGGTTTGTCGCGTGGTACCGGGGAGCTGTTTTTT. This encodes CASGLSRGTGELFF.